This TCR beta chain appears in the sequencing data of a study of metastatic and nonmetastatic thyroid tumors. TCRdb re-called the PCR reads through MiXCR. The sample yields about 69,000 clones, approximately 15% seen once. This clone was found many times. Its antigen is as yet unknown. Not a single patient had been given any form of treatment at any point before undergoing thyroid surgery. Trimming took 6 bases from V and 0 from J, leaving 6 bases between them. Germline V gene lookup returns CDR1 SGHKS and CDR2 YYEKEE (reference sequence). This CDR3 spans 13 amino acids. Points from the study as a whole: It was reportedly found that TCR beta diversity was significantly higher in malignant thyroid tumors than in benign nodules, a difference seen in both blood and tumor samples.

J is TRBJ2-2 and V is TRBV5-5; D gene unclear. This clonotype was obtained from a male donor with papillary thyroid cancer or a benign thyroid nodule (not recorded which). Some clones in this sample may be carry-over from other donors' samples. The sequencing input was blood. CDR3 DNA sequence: TGTGCCAGCACGTATGCGAACACCGGGGAGCTGTTTTTT. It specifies CASTYANTGELFF.